These 2 T cell receptor beta chains originate from one sample sequenced in a study of read filtering for tumor transcriptome and immune sequencing. From about 0.4 ug of RNA, a library with molecular barcoded alpha/delta and beta/gamma adaptors was made. TCRdb redid the calling of the reads with MiXCR, one entry per CDR3 protein. The sample lists 40,000 or so distinct CDR3 sequences, 13% seen once, with 30% in the top ten. Sequenced: a population of CD138-negative cells sorted from bone marrow. The receptors come from a donor aged 40 or over with multiple myeloma.

Points on this clonotype: A much larger clone differs from this one at a single base, so this may be a read error. The chain combines TRBV29-1 with TRBJ2-5, with D possibly TRBD1 on 5 matching bases. CDR1 and CDR2 (germline): SQVTM, ANQGSEA. This CDR3 has 13 amino acids. The CDR3 nucleotides read TGCGGCGTCGCGCAGGGCGGTGTGGAGACCCAGTACTTC. Its protein is CGVAQGGVETQYF.

This clonotype has at least ten counts. The V gene is TRBV20-1, the J gene TRBJ2-2; TRBD2 matches 11 bases. Germline CDR1 DFQATT, CDR2 SNEGSKA (reference sequence). The CDR3 loop spans 16 amino acids. The ends lost 2 bases at V and 5 bases at J; junction bases unmatched: 7. The CDR3 DNA follows: TGCAGTGCTAGAAACTTAGCGGGAGGGCGGACCGGGGAGCTGTTTTTT. Amino acids: CSARNLAGGRTGELFF.